The rows below give T cell receptor beta chains drawn from one sample of a study of T-cell reconstitution after alpha-beta-depleted transplantation in children. Via MiXCR, TCRdb re-called the PCR reads, giving one row per CDR3 protein. This sample carries over 200,000 distinct CDR3 sequences, 7.5% to 9.5% of them seen once, and the ten largest clones take 35% to 45%. The material sequenced was PBMCs, mostly from graft donor cells, taken 360 days after TCRalphabeta/CD19-depleted stem cell transplant. These receptors originate from a male patient under 10 years old who had a stem cell transplant for acute myeloid leukemia, so the T cells may come from the graft donor. Both conserved end residues are part of each CDR3. Fields, in order: D gene, J gene, clone size, V gene, CDR3 DNA, CDR3 protein. A D gene is named only where the DNA matches it firmly. Only part of the rows carry a size: once, few, many, or a class if the clone is expanded.

d_call: -; j_call: TRBJ2-1; clone_size: many; v_call: TRBV3-1; cdr3_nt: TGTGCCAGCAGCGCCACAGGGACTGAGCAGTTCTTC; cdr3_aa: CASSATGTEQFF
d_call: TRBD1; j_call: TRBJ1-4; clone_size: few; v_call: TRBV4-1; cdr3_nt: TGCGCCAGCAGCCCCCCGGACAGGGAAAAACTGTTTTTT; cdr3_aa: CASSPPDREKLFF
d_call: -; j_call: TRBJ2-5; clone_size: many; v_call: TRBV28; cdr3_nt: TGTGCCAGCAGCCCCTCGGCCCAAGAGACCCAGTACTTC; cdr3_aa: CASSPSAQETQYF
d_call: -; j_call: TRBJ2-5; clone_size: -; v_call: TRBV18; cdr3_nt: TGTGCCAGCTCATCACAGGGACAAAAGACCCAGTACTTC; cdr3_aa: CASSSQGQKTQYF
d_call: -; j_call: TRBJ1-1; clone_size: -; v_call: TRBV30; cdr3_nt: TGTGCCTGGAGCTCGGGGGATTCCCTAAGAGCTTTCTTT; cdr3_aa: CAWSSGDSLRAFF
d_call: -; j_call: TRBJ2-2; clone_size: -; v_call: TRBV7-6; cdr3_nt: TGTGCCAGCAGCTTAGGTCGGGACCGCGGCAACACCGGGGAGCTGTTTTTT; cdr3_aa: CASSLGRDRGNTGELFF
d_call: -; j_call: TRBJ2-2; clone_size: many; v_call: TRBV7-9; cdr3_nt: TGTGCCAGCAGCCTGGGTCGGGCCGGGGAGCTGTTTTTT; cdr3_aa: CASSLGRAGELFF
d_call: -; j_call: TRBJ2-1; clone_size: few; v_call: TRBV9; cdr3_nt: TGTGCCAGCAGCGTACTTGGACAGTCACCTTACAATGAGCAGTTCTTC; cdr3_aa: CASSVLGQSPYNEQFF
d_call: TRBD2; j_call: TRBJ2-1; clone_size: few; v_call: TRBV9; cdr3_nt: TGTGCCAGCAGCGTCTTCGCAGCGGGAGGGCCCAATGAGCAGTTCTTC; cdr3_aa: CASSVFAAGGPNEQFF
d_call: -; j_call: TRBJ2-7; clone_size: once; v_call: TRBV9; cdr3_nt: TGTGCCAGCAGCCCCCACGGGGGCGCGAGGAGCTCCTACGAGCAGTACTTC; cdr3_aa: CASSPHGGARSSYEQYF
d_call: TRBD1; j_call: TRBJ2-5; clone_size: few; v_call: TRBV5-1; cdr3_nt: TGCGCCAGCAGCGCAGGGACAGAAGAGACCCAGTACTTC; cdr3_aa: CASSAGTEETQYF
d_call: -; j_call: TRBJ1-1; clone_size: many; v_call: TRBV5-1; cdr3_nt: TGCGCCAGCAGCTTGGCCCAGGGGTTGAACACTGAAGCTTTCTTT; cdr3_aa: CASSLAQGLNTEAFF
d_call: TRBD1; j_call: TRBJ1-6; clone_size: -; v_call: TRBV20-1; cdr3_nt: TGCAGTGCTCGGACAGGGGGTGGTAATTCACCCCTCCACTTT; cdr3_aa: CSARTGGGNSPLHF
d_call: TRBD2; j_call: TRBJ2-3; clone_size: -; v_call: TRBV7-8; cdr3_nt: TGTGCCAGCAGCTTCCGACTAGCCTCTCGCACAGATACGCAGTATTTT; cdr3_aa: CASSFRLASRTDTQYF
d_call: -; j_call: TRBJ1-1; clone_size: many; v_call: TRBV12-3/TRBV12-4; cdr3_nt: TGTGCTTCGGCCGGACGGACGAACACTGAAGCTTTCTTT; cdr3_aa: CASAGRTNTEAFF
d_call: TRBD1; j_call: TRBJ2-1; clone_size: many; v_call: TRBV25-1; cdr3_nt: TGTGCCAGCAGACTGACAGGGCCCTACAATGAGCAGTTCTTC; cdr3_aa: CASRLTGPYNEQFF
d_call: -; j_call: TRBJ2-1; clone_size: few; v_call: TRBV30; cdr3_nt: TGTGCCTGGACTCAATGGGGTCAGGTCTACAATGAGCAGTTCTTC; cdr3_aa: CAWTQWGQVYNEQFF
d_call: -; j_call: TRBJ2-3; clone_size: few; v_call: TRBV27; cdr3_nt: TGTGCCAGCAGTCCGGGACTCGTCGGAACGGGCGGCACAGATACGCAGTATTTT; cdr3_aa: CASSPGLVGTGGTDTQYF
d_call: TRBD2; j_call: TRBJ2-5; clone_size: many; v_call: TRBV20-1; cdr3_nt: TGCAGTGCTAGTTTCGGCGGGAGGCGGGAGACCCAGTACTTC; cdr3_aa: CSASFGGRRETQYF
d_call: -; j_call: TRBJ1-2; clone_size: few; v_call: TRBV7-9; cdr3_nt: TGTGCCAGCAGCCCGCCTGGGGTTGATGGCTACACCTTC; cdr3_aa: CASSPPGVDGYTF
d_call: -; j_call: TRBJ2-1; clone_size: many; v_call: TRBV28; cdr3_nt: TGTGCCAGCAGTGATCAGGGGGCCGGGAGGTCCTACAATGAGCAGTTCTTC; cdr3_aa: CASSDQGAGRSYNEQFF
d_call: TRBD2; j_call: TRBJ2-1; clone_size: few; v_call: TRBV19; cdr3_nt: TGTGCCAGTAGTCCCTGGACTAGCGGGAGCTCGGGTGAGCAGTTCTTC; cdr3_aa: CASSPWTSGSSGEQFF
d_call: -; j_call: TRBJ1-4; clone_size: many; v_call: TRBV10-3; cdr3_nt: TGTGCCATCAGTGAGCTCGACCCAAAAGTCGGTGAAAAACTGTTTTTT; cdr3_aa: CAISELDPKVGEKLFF
d_call: -; j_call: TRBJ2-5; clone_size: few; v_call: TRBV20-1; cdr3_nt: TGCAGTGCTAGAGTGAGGAACCAAGAGACCCAGTACTTC; cdr3_aa: CSARVRNQETQYF
d_call: -; j_call: TRBJ1-1; clone_size: few; v_call: TRBV29-1; cdr3_nt: TGCAGCGTCGACAAGGGGAACACTGAAGCTTTCTTT; cdr3_aa: CSVDKGNTEAFF
d_call: TRBD1; j_call: TRBJ2-4; clone_size: -; v_call: TRBV6-1; cdr3_nt: TGTGCCACCTCGCGGACAGGGGGAGTGGAGTACTTC; cdr3_aa: CATSRTGGVEYF
d_call: -; j_call: TRBJ2-1; clone_size: many; v_call: TRBV7-9; cdr3_nt: TGTGCCAGCAGCTTGTCGATAGGGGGTGGGCAGTTCTTC; cdr3_aa: CASSLSIGGGQFF
d_call: TRBD1; j_call: TRBJ1-5; clone_size: many; v_call: TRBV20-1; cdr3_nt: TGCAGTGCTAGGCAAGCAGGGGGATTGGTGCAGCCCCAGCATTTT; cdr3_aa: CSARQAGGLVQPQHF
d_call: TRBD1; j_call: TRBJ2-7; clone_size: -; v_call: TRBV12-3/TRBV12-4; cdr3_nt: TGTGCCAGCAGTCTCAGACAGGGCCGTCTCTCCTACGAGCAGTACTTC; cdr3_aa: CASSLRQGRLSYEQYF